These 17 T cell receptor beta chains were sequenced from one sample in a study of blood T cell repertoires in COVID-19. Sequencing was performed with immunoSEQ multiplex PCR; in TCRdb, only in-frame clones are kept and a portion is missing. The profile covers 150,000 to 200,000 clones, with about 80% appearing a single time and approximately 2.4% taken by the ten largest. Sequencing used peripheral blood. The source is a human donor with acute or convalescent COVID-19. The donor label of this sample is uncertain.

This sequence joins TRBV27 and TRBJ1-4; D uncertain. Germline CDR1 and CDR2: MNHEY and SMNVEV (reference sequence). V was trimmed by 1 base and J by 7 bases, leaving 13 bases between them. CDR3 length: 15 amino acids. CDR3 residues: CASSLFLDVGEKLFF. Written as DNA, the CDR3 is TGTGCCAGCAGTTTATTTTTAGATGTCGGTGAAAAACTGTTTTTT.

The genes are TRBV2 and TRBJ2-7; maybe TRBD1 (5 bases). Germline-derived CDR1 and CDR2 are SNHLY and FYNNEI. V was shortened by 3 bases and J by 6 bases, with 15 bases between the two germline ends. This CDR3 has 14 amino acids. The CDR3 DNA reads TGTGCCAGCAGTGAGGGGCAGGGTTGGGGCGAGCAGTACTTC. Its protein product is CASSEGQGWGEQYF.

The rearrangement links TRBV5-1 to TRBJ2-5, with 7 bases that match TRBD2. The CDR3 has 13 amino acids. CDR1 SGHRS and CDR2 YFSETQ come from the germline V gene. Trimming removed 4 bases from V and 5 bases from J; junction bases left unmatched: 5. DNA of the CDR3: TGCGCCAGCAGCCTGGGACTAACGGAGACCCAGTACTTC. The encoded protein is CASSLGLTETQYF.

The gene calls are TRBV2 and TRBJ2-3; D unresolved. This CDR3 comprises 14 residues. The V gene lost 5 bases and the J gene lost 1 base, with 10 bases spanning the gap. Germline V gives CDR1 SNHLY, CDR2 FYNNEI. CDR3 residues: CASSSPSGTDTQYF. The CDR3 DNA follows: TGTGCCAGCAGTTCGCCCAGCGGCACAGATACGCAGTATTTT.

On this clone: Compared with germline, one end of the junction differs, possibly owing to a read error. This chain uses TRBV14 with TRBJ2-3; D might be TRBD2 (6 bases). The CDR3 has 13 residues. Germline values: CDR1 SGHDN, CDR2 FVKESK. The CDR3 region is CASSQLGDSRGPF. CDR3 coding DNA: TGTGCCAGCAGCCAATTAGGGGACTCCCGGGGTCCTTTT.

This clone showed up just once. V is TRBV5-1 and J is TRBJ2-7; TRBD2 aligns across 7 bases. V shed 5 bases, J shed 3 bases, and the junction held 8 bases outside the gene matches. The CDR3 covers 14 residues. Germline CDR1 SGHRS, CDR2 YFSETQ. CDR3 nucleotide sequence: TGCGCCAGCAGTCCGGTGGCTAGCGGCTACGAGCAGTACTTC. Translated, it gives CASSPVASGYEQYF.

This chain connects TRBV2 to TRBJ1-5, with D perhaps TRBD1 (6 bases). Per germline, CDR1 SNHLY and CDR2 FYNNEI. The V gene lost 2 bases and the J gene lost 2 bases, with 13 bases spanning the gap. This CDR3 has 16 residues. CDR3 in amino acids: CASSERGWGGNQPQHF. In DNA form, the CDR3 reads TGTGCCAGCAGTGAAAGGGGGTGGGGAGGCAATCAGCCCCAGCATTTT.

The chain employs TRBV29-1 and TRBJ2-7; TRBD1 agrees at 9 bases. The CDR3 runs 13 residues. CDR1 and CDR2 (germline): SQVTM, ANQGSEA. J was trimmed by 7 bases and V by 5 bases; bases with no gene match: 9. Here the CDR3 reads CSVLYGTGHEQYF. As DNA, the CDR3 is TGCAGCGTTTTATACGGGACAGGGCATGAGCAGTACTTC.

J is TRBJ1-2 and V is TRBV7-9, with 8 positions matching TRBD1. Germline V lookup: CDR1 SEHNR, CDR2 FQNEAQ (reference sequence). The CDR3 extends over 14 amino acids. The junction had 10 bases not matched to a gene; V was cut back by 5 bases and J by 8 bases. Here the CDR3 reads CASSPQGGSYGYTF. For the CDR3, the DNA is TGTGCCAGCAGCCCACAGGGGGGATCGTACGGCTACACCTTC. Using reference TRBV7-9 and TRBJ1-2 for the parts outside the CDR3, the full variable domain is DTGVSQNPRHKITKRGQNVTFRCDPISEHNRLYWYRQTLGQGPEFLTYFQNEAQLEKSRLLSDRFSAERPKGSFSTLEIQRTEQGDSAMYLCASSPQGGSYGYTFGSGTRLTVV.

This chain links TRBV6-1 with TRBJ1-1; D perhaps matches TRBD1 (5 bases). The V end was cut by 0 bases, the J end by 4 bases, with 9 bases between. The CDR3 spans 14 residues. CDR1 MNHNS and CDR2 SASEGT come from the germline V gene. The CDR3 region is CASSEAPGGTEAFF. CDR3 bases: TGTGCCAGCAGTGAAGCCCCCGGGGGCACTGAAGCTTTCTTT.

This chain joins TRBV3-1 (or the pseudogene TRBV3-2) and TRBJ1-3, with a weak D call TRBD1 (5 bases). V was cut by 0 bases and J by 7 bases, with 7 bases left in between. This CDR3 spans 13 amino acids. Germline lookup yields CDR1 LGHDT and CDR2 YNNKEL (reference sequence). The CDR3 DNA sequence: TGTGCCAGCAGCCAAGACAGGGTTAACACCATATATTTT. Protein product: CASSQDRVNTIYF.

The gene calls are TRBV9 and TRBJ2-7; D is possibly TRBD2 (6 bases). This CDR3 has 15 residues. Per germline, CDR1 SGDLS and CDR2 YYNGEE. V lost 4 bases to trimming and J lost 5 bases, with 19 bases between them. The chain's CDR3 is CASSSGLLPSDEQYF. The CDR3 DNA reads TGTGCCAGCAGCTCGGGACTTCTACCGAGCGACGAGCAGTACTTC.

The rearrangement links TRBV6-5 to TRBJ2-7, with 7 bases matching TRBD2. The junction had 7 bases not matched to a gene; V was cut back by 6 bases and J by 5 bases. Germline assignment: CDR1 MNHEY and CDR2 SVGAGI. This CDR3 contains 13 residues. The CDR3 loop is CASSPSRGDEQYF. The CDR3 bases are TGTGCCAGCAGCCCATCCCGGGGGGACGAGCAGTACTTC.

The chain joins TRBV11-1 to TRBJ2-3, with a possible D match to TRBD2 (6 bases). Trimming pared 5 bases from V and 5 bases from J, leaving 17 bases between. In germline, CDR1 is SGHAT, CDR2 FQDESV (reference sequence). The CDR3 extends over 15 amino acids. CDR3 residues: CASSGGTRALDTQYF. CDR3 coding DNA: TGTGCCAGCAGCGGGGGGACCAGGGCTTTAGATACGCAGTATTTT.

The V and J genes are TRBV13 and TRBJ2-7, with D possibly matching TRBD2 (6 bases). V gave up 4 bases and J gave up 2 bases, with 15 bases separating them. Germline lookup yields CDR1 PRHDT and CDR2 FYEKMQ (reference sequence). CDR3 length equals 15 residues. DNA of the CDR3: TGTGCCAGCAGCTCTTCCCTAGGAGGGGCCTACGAGCAGTACTTC. Translated: CASSSSLGGAYEQYF.

The chain has TRBV5-1 and TRBJ2-1; 13 bases match TRBD2. V shed 3 bases, J shed 9 bases, and the junction held 12 bases outside the gene matches. The V gene's germline CDR1 is SGHRS and CDR2 YFSETQ. The CDR3 has 17 amino acids. In DNA form, the CDR3 reads TGCGCCAGCAGCTCCACTCTACTAGCGGGGGGGCCTCTTGAGCAGTTCTTC. Encoded protein: CASSSTLLAGGPLEQFF.

The chain couples TRBV10-2 to TRBJ1-1; a possible D gene is TRBD1 (5 bases). The length of the CDR3 is 12 residues. V lost 6 bases, J lost 9 bases, and 14 bases lay in between. Germline lookup yields CDR1 WSHSY and CDR2 SAAADI. CDR3 in amino acids: CASSLDTVQAFF. Written as DNA, the CDR3 is TGCGCCAGCAGCCTGGACACGGTCCAAGCTTTCTTT.